This TCR beta chain was recovered during a study of blood T cell repertoires in COVID-19. In this sample, this clone turned up once. With 5 bases clipped from V and 5 bases from J, the junction kept 9 bases outside the gene matches. The V gene's germline CDR1 is LNHDA and CDR2 SQIVND (reference sequence). The CDR3 length is 16 residues. In the original analysis: Estimates of nucleated cell counts were drawn from the amplification of reference gene primers. TCRdb keeps only in-frame clones here, not all; method: immunoSEQ multiplex PCR. The DNA was the basis for D and trimming; V, J and clone size are from that table. Of 45,000 or so clones detected, approximately 82% appear once; the ten largest clones hold less than 5%.

The gene calls are TRBV19 and TRBJ2-1, with TRBD2 matching 10 bases. The clonotype comes from a woman aged 70-85 years with acute or convalescent COVID-19. Sequenced input: peripheral blood. This chain's CDR3 is CASSPYGLAEHNEQFF. DNA for the CDR3: TGTGCCAGTAGTCCTTATGGACTAGCGGAACACAATGAGCAGTTCTTC.